A single sample gave rise to the 21 T cell receptor beta chains below, sequenced in a study of cytomegalovirus exposure and HLA in healthy donors. Both 60 Vbeta primers and 13 Jbeta primers went into the PCR. The protocol was immunoSEQ multiplex PCR, while the TCRdb copy is restricted to in-frame clones and leaves out a portion. This sample has around 140,000 clones, with just under 85% found just once. Sequences were obtained from PBMCs. The receptors were gathered from a woman in her forties in good health and CMV-seronegative.

This clone has more than one count but fewer than ten. This chain uses TRBV18 with TRBJ2-7; 13 bases are shared with TRBD2. CDR3 length: 13 amino acids. CDR1 is KGHSH, CDR2 LQKENI, per germline. The V gene end was trimmed by 6 bases and the J gene end by 6 bases; junction bases not matched to a gene: 2. CDR3 in amino acids: CASSGTSGIEQYF. CDR3 DNA sequence: TGTGCCAGCTCCGGGACTAGCGGGATCGAGCAGTACTTC.

V usage is TRBV10-2 and J usage is TRBJ2-7, with 9 bases aligning to TRBD1. V gave up 3 bases and J gave up 5 bases; unmatched junction bases: 5. This CDR3 has 14 amino acids. Germline CDR1 reads WSHSY; CDR2 reads SAAADI. The CDR3: CASSDSGTGHEQYF. As DNA, the CDR3 is TGCGCCAGCAGTGATTCCGGGACAGGGCACGAGCAGTACTTC.

This sequence joins TRBV13 and TRBJ2-7; 9 bases agree with TRBD1. V gave up 4 bases and J gave up 0 bases; unmatched junction bases: 16. The CDR3 contains 19 residues. The germline gives CDR1 PRHDT, CDR2 FYEKMQ (reference sequence). In DNA form, the CDR3 reads TGTGCCAGCAGCTCCATCGGGGACAGGGCATGGAATCCCTCCTACGAGCAGTACTTC. Translated, it gives CASSSIGDRAWNPSYEQYF. Based on the CDR3 plus reference TRBV13 and TRBJ2-7, the full variable domain is AAGVIQSPRHLIKEKRETATLKCYPIPRHDTVYWYQQGPGQDPQFLISFYEKMQSDKGSIPDRFSAQQFSDYHSELNMSSLELGDSALYFCASSSIGDRAWNPSYEQYFGPGTRLTVT.

The rearrangement uses TRBV19 and TRBJ2-1, with 7 bases matching TRBD2. The CDR3 has 16 amino acids. CDR1 is LNHDA, CDR2 SQIVND, per germline (reference sequence). J lost 6 bases, V lost 2 bases, and 10 bases had no gene match. The CDR3, as DNA: TGTGCCAGTAGTATAAAAGGACTAGTTATATCCAATGAGCAGTTCTTC. It is translated as CASSIKGLVISNEQFF. Full variable domain (rest looked up from reference TRBV19 and TRBJ2-1): DGGITQSPKYLFRKEGQNVTLSCEQNLNHDAMYWYRQDPGQGLRLIYYSQIVNDFQKGDIAEGYSVSREKKESFPLTVTSAQKNPTAFYLCASSIKGLVISNEQFFGPGTRLTVL.

The chain joins TRBV2 to TRBJ2-7, with 8 bases lining up with TRBD1. Germline loops: CDR1 SNHLY, CDR2 FYNNEI. J was trimmed by 6 bases and V by 11 bases; bases with no gene match: 9. The CDR3 has 12 amino acids. The CDR3 reads CAGEGTGGEQYF. The CDR3 bases are TGTGCCGGAGAAGGGACAGGCGGCGAGCAGTACTTC.

The chain has TRBV30 and TRBJ2-7; weak D call: TRBD1 (5 bases). V lost 0 bases to trimming and J lost 1 base, with 10 bases between them. The CDR3 spans 14 residues. Germline CDR1 is GTSNPN and CDR2 is SVGIG (reference sequence). The chain's CDR3 is CAWSVLRQSYEQYF. The CDR3 nucleotides are TGTGCCTGGAGTGTACTCCGACAGTCCTACGAGCAGTACTTC.

The chain couples TRBV5-1 to TRBJ2-3; 11 nucleotides match TRBD2. Trimming took 4 bases from V and 5 from J; bases not matched to a gene: 3. There are 14 residues in the CDR3. The germline V gene encodes CDR1 SGHRS and CDR2 YFSETQ. CDR3 in DNA: TGCGCCAGCAGCGTAACTAGCGGGAGAGATACGCAGTATTTT. Protein product: CASSVTSGRDTQYF.

With respect to this clone: One end of the junction fails to match germline, which may point to a read error. The chain uses TRBV2 and TRBJ2-7; D gene unclear. This CDR3 contains 11 residues. Germline CDR1 and CDR2: SNHLY and FYNNEI. CDR3 sequence (DNA): TGTGCCAGCATAGATTCCCCTTCCGTTAACTTC. Translated, it gives CASIDSPSVNF.

This chain joins TRBV7-3 and TRBJ2-1; the match to TRBD1 covers 8 bases. In germline, CDR1 is SGHTA, CDR2 FQGTGA. The CDR3 is made up of 16 amino acids. The trim removed 2 bases at V and 2 bases at J, leaving 5 bases unmatched. The CDR3: CASSLSDRETYNEQFF. CDR3 DNA: TGTGCCAGCAGCTTATCGGACAGGGAGACCTACAATGAGCAGTTCTTC.

CDR3 nucleotides: TGTGCCAGTAGCATTGGTATCCGTCGGGGATATAATTCACCCCTCCACTTT. Translated: CASSIGIRRGYNSPLHF. The V gene is TRBV19, the J gene TRBJ1-6; D unclear. The CDR3 sequence is 17 residues long. V was trimmed by 6 bases and J by 4 bases, leaving 19 bases between them. Looked up from germline, CDR1 is LNHDA and CDR2 is SQIVND (reference sequence). Using reference TRBV19 and TRBJ1-6 for the parts outside the CDR3, the full variable domain is DGGITQSPKYLFRKEGQNVTLSCEQNLNHDAMYWYRQDPGQGLRLIYYSQIVNDFQKGDIAEGYSVSREKKESFPLTVTSAQKNPTAFYLCASSIGIRRGYNSPLHFGNGTRLTVT.

J is TRBJ1-2 and V is TRBV19, with unresolved D. This CDR3 has 12 residues. V was pared by 0 bases and J by 5 bases, with 4 bases between. Germline V lookup: CDR1 LNHDA, CDR2 SQIVND (reference sequence). The CDR3: CASSIDLYGYTF. The CDR3 region has the DNA TGTGCCAGTAGTATAGACCTTTATGGCTACACCTTC.

The gene calls are TRBV27 and TRBJ2-7, with TRBD1 matching over 10 bases. V lost 4 bases, J lost 3 bases, and 0 bases stayed unmatched. The CDR3 covers 13 residues. Per the germline V gene, CDR1 is MNHEY and CDR2 is SMNVEV (reference sequence). The CDR3 nucleotides are TGTGCCAGCAGTTGGGACAGGGGCTACGAGCAGTACTTC. Its translation: CASSWDRGYEQYF.

The chain links TRBV5-1 to TRBJ1-2; D is ambiguous. Trimming took 0 bases from V and 6 from J, leaving 15 bases between them. The germline CDR1 and CDR2 sequences are SGHRS and YFSETQ. CDR3 length: 15 residues. In DNA, the CDR3 is TGCGCCAGCAGCTTGGTTAGTCGGCGGGCCAATGGCTACACCTTC. Translation gives CASSLVSRRANGYTF.

CDR3 loop: CASSPPRGTEGTGELFF. As DNA, the CDR3 is TGTGCCAGCAGCCCACCCCGGGGGACAGAAGGCACCGGGGAGCTGTTTTTT. J is TRBJ2-2 and V is TRBV7-9, with D possibly matching TRBD1 (7 bases). This CDR3 is 17 amino acids long. V was trimmed by 5 bases and J by 4 bases, leaving 20 bases between them. Germline CDR1 reads SEHNR; CDR2 reads FQNEAQ (reference sequence).

This chain joins TRBV28 and TRBJ2-7; D remains ambiguous. V lost 5 bases, J lost 4 bases, and 15 bases lay in between. Germline CDR1 reads MDHEN; CDR2 reads SYDVKM. The CDR3 spans 14 residues. This CDR3 reads CASSPNLHLYEQYF. CDR3 nucleotide sequence: TGTGCCAGCAGTCCGAATCTGCACTTATACGAGCAGTACTTC.

The chain has TRBV28 and TRBJ1-2; 8 bases are shared with TRBD1. Germline V gene data show CDR1 as MDHEN and CDR2 as SYDVKM. The V gene end was trimmed by 3 bases and the J gene end by 8 bases; junction bases not matched to a gene: 8. The CDR3 totals 14 residues. The CDR3 loop is CASSFGDRLGGYTF. CDR3 in DNA: TGTGCCAGCAGTTTCGGGGACAGGCTGGGGGGCTACACCTTC.

This clone was seen only a few times. The CDR3 reads CASSKGGLPGFEQYF. CDR3 DNA: TGTGCCAGCAGCAAAGGGGGTCTTCCAGGGTTCGAGCAGTACTTC. This chain connects TRBV7-9 to TRBJ2-7, with a tentative D call TRBD1 (6 bases). The germline V gene has CDR1 SEHNR and CDR2 FQNEAQ (reference sequence). This CDR3 comprises 15 residues. Trimming removed 5 bases from V and 6 bases from J, with 20 bases in between.

This chain links TRBV27 with TRBJ2-7; 11 positions agree with TRBD2. Germline V gene data show CDR1 as MNHEY and CDR2 as SMNVEV (reference sequence). Trimming removed 3 bases from V and 4 bases from J; junction bases left unmatched: 8. The CDR3 sequence is 16 residues long. CDR3 in amino acids: CASSFPRLAGFYEQYF. DNA of the CDR3: TGTGCCAGCAGTTTCCCCCGACTAGCGGGATTTTACGAGCAGTACTTC.

The rearrangement joins TRBV2 to TRBJ2-3; D might be TRBD2 (7 bases). This CDR3 spans 16 amino acids. The V and J ends lost 6 bases and 5 bases respectively, with 21 bases between them. CDR1 and CDR2 (germline): SNHLY, FYNNEI. The CDR3 region is CASSYRGRENQDTQYF. DNA of the CDR3: TGTGCCAGCAGCTACCGGGGGCGGGAGAATCAAGATACGCAGTATTTT.

The chain recombines TRBV7-9 with TRBJ1-2, with D possibly TRBD1 on 5 matching bases. This CDR3 comprises 14 residues. Germline V gives CDR1 SEHNR, CDR2 FQNEAQ (reference sequence). V was trimmed by 0 bases and J by 2 bases, leaving 7 bases between them. The CDR3: CASSLARGNYGYTF. The CDR3 DNA reads TGTGCCAGCAGCTTAGCGCGGGGGAACTATGGCTACACCTTC.

V is TRBV27 and J is TRBJ2-5; D remains unclear. The CDR3 length is 14 residues. Germline V gene sequence: CDR1 MNHEY, CDR2 SMNVEV (reference sequence). V lost 1 base to trimming and J lost 1 base, with 7 bases between them. The chain's CDR3 is CASSLFGVQETQYF. Here the CDR3 DNA reads TGTGCCAGCAGTTTATTCGGAGTCCAAGAGACCCAGTACTTC.